This T cell receptor (beta chain) was identified during a study of T-cell reconstitution after alpha-beta-depleted transplantation in children (dated by TCRdb to about 2016). A note on the overall study: T-cell immune reconstitution after TCRalphabeta/CD19-depleted allogeneic hematopoietic cell transplantation in children was quantitatively tracked in the study by means of TCR repertoire profiling.

The meaning of the sample's treatment or condition label: allogeneic hematopoietic cell transplantation with graft depleted of TCRalphabeta T cells and CD19 B cells. The transplant recipients were children given TCRalphabeta/CD19-depleted allogeneic hematopoietic cell grafts. Preparation of the library involved PCR. Sequencer: Illumina HiSeq 2500. TCR libraries were prepared with molecular barcoding, using unique molecular identifiers to normalize TCRbeta repertoire quantification. TCRdb took the public reads, trimmed them with fastp at Q25, ran MiXCR for clone calling and kept in-frame beta chains. Every entry covers one CDR3 protein and lists the most common genes and DNA from its rows. The sample contains more than 400,000 distinct CDR3 sequences, around two fifths of them found a single time. The ten largest clonotypes hold 25% to 30% of the sample. What the research found in general, with its limitations: The apparently early recovery of alphabetaT-cell counts about two months after transplant reportedly depended on only several hundred rapidly expanded clones that came from non-depleted graft cells. The frequencies of hyperexpanded clones fell over the following months, and after one year, T-cell counts and TCRbeta diversity were mostly attributed to newly produced T cells. The high TCRbeta diversity at day 60 in some patients was ascribed to recipient T cells and intrathymic progenitors that had survived conditioning.

This clonotype has only a few counts. Its antigen target is currently unknown. No base quality values were provided; no much bigger clone lies one nucleotide off. This specimen was PBMCs, taken before TCRalphabeta/CD19-depleted stem cell transplant. The receptor was isolated from a girl aged 2 to 9 with aplastic anemia, due to receive a stem cell transplant.

Here is the DNA: TGTGCCACCAGTGATCCCCGCGAGGGGCGGGAGACCCAGTACTTC. It translates to CATSDPREGRETQYF. This sequence uses TRBV24-1 and TRBJ2-5; the D gene is tentatively TRBD1 or TRBD2, each matching 5 bases. V loses 3 bases, J loses 5 bases, and the germline ends lie 15 bases apart. Taken from the germline V gene, the CDR1 and CDR2 loops are KGHDR and SFDVKD. The CDR3 numbers 15 residues from cysteine through phenylalanine. Only the CDR3 region is kept as DNA, spanning 45 bases read in frame from base 1.